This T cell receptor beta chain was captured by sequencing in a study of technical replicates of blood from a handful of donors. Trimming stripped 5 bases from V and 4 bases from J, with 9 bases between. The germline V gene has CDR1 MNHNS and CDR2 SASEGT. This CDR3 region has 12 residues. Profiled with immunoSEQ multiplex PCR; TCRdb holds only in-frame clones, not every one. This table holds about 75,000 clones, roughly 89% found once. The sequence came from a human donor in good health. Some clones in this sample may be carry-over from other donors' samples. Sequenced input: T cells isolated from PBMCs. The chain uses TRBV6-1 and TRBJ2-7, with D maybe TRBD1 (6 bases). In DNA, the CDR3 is TGTGCCAGCAGTCAGACAGGATACGAGCAGTACTTC. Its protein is CASSQTGYEQYF.